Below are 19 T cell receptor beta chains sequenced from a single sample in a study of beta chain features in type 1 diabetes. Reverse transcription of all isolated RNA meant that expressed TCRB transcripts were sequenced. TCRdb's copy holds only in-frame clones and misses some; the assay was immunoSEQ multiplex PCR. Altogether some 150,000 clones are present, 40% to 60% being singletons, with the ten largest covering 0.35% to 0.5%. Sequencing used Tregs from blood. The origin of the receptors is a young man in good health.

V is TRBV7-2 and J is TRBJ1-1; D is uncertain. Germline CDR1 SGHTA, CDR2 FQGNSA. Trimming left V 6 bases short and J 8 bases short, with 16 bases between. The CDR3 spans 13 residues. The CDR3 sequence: CASRHTRRIEAFF. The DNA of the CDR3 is TGTGCCAGCAGACACACACGGAGGATAGAAGCTTTCTTT.

The CDR3 DNA reads TGTGCCAGCAGCTTAAATGGGCAAACTAACTATGGCTACACCTTC. Translated: CASSLNGQTNYGYTF. This chain links TRBV7-3 with TRBJ1-2, with no clear D. CDR3 length: 15 amino acids. With 1 base removed from V and 0 bases from J, the gap between germline ends came to 9 bases. Germline V lookup: CDR1 SGHTA, CDR2 FQGTGA.

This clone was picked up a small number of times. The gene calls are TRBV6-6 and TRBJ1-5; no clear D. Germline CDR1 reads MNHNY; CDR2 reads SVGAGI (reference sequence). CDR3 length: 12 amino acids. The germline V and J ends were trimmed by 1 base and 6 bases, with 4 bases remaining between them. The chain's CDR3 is CASSYFGQPQHF. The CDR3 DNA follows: TGTGCCAGCAGTTACTTCGGTCAGCCCCAGCATTTT.

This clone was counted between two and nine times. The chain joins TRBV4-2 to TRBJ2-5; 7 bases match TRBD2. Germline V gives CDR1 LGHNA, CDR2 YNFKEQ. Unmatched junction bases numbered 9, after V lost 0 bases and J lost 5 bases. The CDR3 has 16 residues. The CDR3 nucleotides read TGTGCCAGCAGCCAAGACGGGGCTAGCGGAGGCGAGACCCAGTACTTC. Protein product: CASSQDGASGGETQYF.

The CDR3 reads CSASPYEQFF. The CDR3 region has the DNA TGCAGTGCTAGTCCGTATGAGCAGTTCTTC. The chain carries TRBV20-1 and TRBJ2-1, with unresolved D. Trimming took off 3 bases at V and 8 bases at J, with 5 bases between the two ends. This CDR3 is built from 10 residues. CDR1 is DFQATT and CDR2 is SNEGSKA in the germline V gene (reference sequence).

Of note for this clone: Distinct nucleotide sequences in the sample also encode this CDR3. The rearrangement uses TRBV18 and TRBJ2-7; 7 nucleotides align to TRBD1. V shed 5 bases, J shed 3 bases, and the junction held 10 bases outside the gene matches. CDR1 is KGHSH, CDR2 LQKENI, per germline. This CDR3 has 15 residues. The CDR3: CASSTSGTVSYEQYF. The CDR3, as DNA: TGTGCCAGCTCAACGTCCGGGACAGTCAGCTACGAGCAGTACTTC.

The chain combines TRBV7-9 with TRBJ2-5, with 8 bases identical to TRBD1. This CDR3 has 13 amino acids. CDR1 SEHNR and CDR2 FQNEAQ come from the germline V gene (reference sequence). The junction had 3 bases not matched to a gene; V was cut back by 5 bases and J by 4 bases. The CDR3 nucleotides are TGTGCCAGCAGCCAGACAGGGGCAGAGACCCAGTACTTC. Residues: CASSQTGAETQYF.

CDR3 nucleotides: TGTGCCAGCAGTTTCTCTAGCGGGGAGAGGGCCCAGTACTTC. The encoded protein is CASSFSSGERAQYF. This sequence joins TRBV2 and TRBJ2-5, with 9 bases aligning to TRBD2. There are 14 residues in the CDR3. With V trimmed by 5 bases and J by 9 bases, 10 bases remained unmatched. Germline V lookup: CDR1 SNHLY, CDR2 FYNNEI.

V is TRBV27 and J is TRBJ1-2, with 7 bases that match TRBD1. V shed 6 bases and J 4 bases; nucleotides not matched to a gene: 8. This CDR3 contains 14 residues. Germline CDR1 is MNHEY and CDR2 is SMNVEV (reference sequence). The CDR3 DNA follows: TGTGCCAGCAGAGGACAGGCTGGCGGCTATGGCTACACCTTC. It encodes CASRGQAGGYGYTF.

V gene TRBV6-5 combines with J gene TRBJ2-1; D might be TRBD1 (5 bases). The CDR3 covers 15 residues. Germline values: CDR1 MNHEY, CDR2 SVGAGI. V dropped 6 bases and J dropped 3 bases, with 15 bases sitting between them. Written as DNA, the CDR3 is TGTGCCAGCAGCCGACAGACCTGGTACTACAATGAGCAGTTCTTC. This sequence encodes CASSRQTWYYNEQFF.

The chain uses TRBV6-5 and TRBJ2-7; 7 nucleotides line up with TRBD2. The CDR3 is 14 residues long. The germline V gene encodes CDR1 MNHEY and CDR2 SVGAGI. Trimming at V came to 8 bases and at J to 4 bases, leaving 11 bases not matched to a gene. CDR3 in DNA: TGTGCCAGCTCATCCGGGACTATGGAGTACGAGCAGTACTTC. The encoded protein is CASSSGTMEYEQYF.

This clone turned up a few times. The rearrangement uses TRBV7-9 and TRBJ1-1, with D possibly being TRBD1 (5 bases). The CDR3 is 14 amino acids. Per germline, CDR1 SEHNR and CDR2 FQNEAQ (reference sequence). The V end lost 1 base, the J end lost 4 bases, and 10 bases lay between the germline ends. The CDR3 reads CASSLVGRGTEAFF. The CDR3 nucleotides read TGTGCCAGCAGCTTAGTGGGAAGGGGCACTGAAGCTTTCTTT.

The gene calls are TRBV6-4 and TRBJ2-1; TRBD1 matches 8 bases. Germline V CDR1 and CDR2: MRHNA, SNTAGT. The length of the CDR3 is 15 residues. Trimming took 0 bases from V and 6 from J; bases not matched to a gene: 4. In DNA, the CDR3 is TGTGCCAGCAGTGACTCGGCAGGGGGCTTCAATGAGCAGTTCTTC. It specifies CASSDSAGGFNEQFF.

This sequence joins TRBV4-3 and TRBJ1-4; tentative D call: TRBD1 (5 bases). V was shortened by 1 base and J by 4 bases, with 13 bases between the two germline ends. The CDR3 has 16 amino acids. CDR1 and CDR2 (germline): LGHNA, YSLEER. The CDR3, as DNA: TGCGCCAGCAGCCAAGGATTAGACAGATTTAATGAAAAACTGTTTTTT. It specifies CASSQGLDRFNEKLFF.

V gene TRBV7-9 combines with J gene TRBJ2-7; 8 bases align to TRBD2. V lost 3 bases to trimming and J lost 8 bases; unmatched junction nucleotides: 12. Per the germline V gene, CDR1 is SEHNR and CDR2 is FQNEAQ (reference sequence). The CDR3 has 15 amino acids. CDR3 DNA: TGTGCCAGCAGCTTTTCGGGACTAGACGTATCCCAGCAGTACTTC. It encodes CASSFSGLDVSQQYF.

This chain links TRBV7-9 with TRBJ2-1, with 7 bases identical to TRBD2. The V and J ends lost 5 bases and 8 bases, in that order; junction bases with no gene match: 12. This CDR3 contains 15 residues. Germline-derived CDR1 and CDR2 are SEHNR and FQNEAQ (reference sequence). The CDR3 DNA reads TGTGCCAGCAGCCCATGGGGGGGACGCTCTGATGAGCAGTTCTTC. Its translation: CASSPWGGRSDEQFF.

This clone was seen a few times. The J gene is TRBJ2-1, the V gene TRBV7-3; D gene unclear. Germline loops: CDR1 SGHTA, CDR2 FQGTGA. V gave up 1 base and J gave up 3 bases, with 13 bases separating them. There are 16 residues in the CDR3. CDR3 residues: CASSLNTLGGYNEQFF. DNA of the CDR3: TGTGCCAGCAGCTTAAACACCCTCGGCGGCTACAATGAGCAGTTCTTC.

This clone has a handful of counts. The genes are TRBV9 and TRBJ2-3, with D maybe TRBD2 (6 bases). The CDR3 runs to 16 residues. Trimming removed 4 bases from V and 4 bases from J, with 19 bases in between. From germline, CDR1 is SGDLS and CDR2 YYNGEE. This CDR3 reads CASSPRSGGIADTQYF. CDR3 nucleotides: TGTGCCAGCAGCCCGCGCTCGGGCGGGATCGCAGATACGCAGTATTTT.

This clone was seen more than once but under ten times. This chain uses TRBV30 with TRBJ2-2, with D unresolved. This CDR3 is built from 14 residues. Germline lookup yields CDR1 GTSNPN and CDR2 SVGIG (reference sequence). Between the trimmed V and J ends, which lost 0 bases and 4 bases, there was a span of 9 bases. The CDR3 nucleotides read TGTGCCTGGAGTGTATTCGTCCGCACCGGGGAGCTGTTTTTT. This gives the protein CAWSVFVRTGELFF. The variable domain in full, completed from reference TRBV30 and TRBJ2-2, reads SQTIHQWPATLVQPVGSPLSLECTVEGTSNPNLYWYRQAAGRGLQLLFYSVGIGQISSEVPQNLSASRPQDRQFILSSKKLLLSDSGFYLCAWSVFVRTGELFFGEGSRLTVL.